The next 18 T cell receptor beta chains were all read from a single sample in a study of post-analysis software for immune sequencing data. Study-level findings and limits: The study found TRBV5-6, TRBV5-1 and TRBV20-1 among a few TRBV segments more frequent in patients than controls.

Carried by the TCR beta cDNA libraries were unique molecular identifiers. MiXCR, applied by TCRdb to the PCR reads, yields one record per CDR3 protein. The table records hundreds of thousands of distinct CDR3 sequences, 55% to 60% of them present only once. Which antigens these TCRs recognize remains unknown. The sequencing sample was made of blood. The receptors derive from a girl aged 2 to 9 with multiple sclerosis.

The genes are TRBV7-9 and TRBJ2-7; 8 nucleotides line up with TRBD2. This CDR3 spans 17 amino acids. The ends lost 5 bases at V and 7 bases at J; junction bases unmatched: 19. The germline gives CDR1 SEHNR, CDR2 FQNEAQ (reference sequence). CDR3 sequence reads: CASSPLGAGDAVHEQYF. DNA for the CDR3: TGTGCCAGCAGCCCCTTGGGAGCGGGAGATGCAGTCCATGAGCAGTACTTC.

This clonotype is a singleton in its sample. The chain couples TRBV5-1 to TRBJ2-7; TRBD2 matches 8 bases. Germline CDR1 SGHRS, CDR2 YFSETQ. Trimming took 4 bases from V and 6 from J; bases not matched to a gene: 9. The CDR3 runs to 14 residues. Written as DNA, the CDR3 is TGCGCCAGCAGCGTAACTAGCGGTTCCGGCGAGCAGTACTTC. Its protein product is CASSVTSGSGEQYF.

This chain connects TRBV15 to TRBJ2-3, with 12 nucleotides matching TRBD2. V shed 6 bases and J 2 bases; nucleotides not matched to a gene: 6. Germline lookup yields CDR1 LNHNV and CDR2 YYDKDF (reference sequence). This CDR3 contains 16 residues. This CDR3 reads CATRRTSGTHTDTQYF. Written as DNA, the CDR3 is TGTGCCACCAGGAGGACTAGCGGGACCCACACAGATACGCAGTATTTT.

This clonotype was counted a few times. The chain combines TRBV7-3 with TRBJ2-1; 13 positions match TRBD2. The CDR3 extends over 16 amino acids. Germline V gene data show CDR1 as SGHTA and CDR2 as FQGTGA. Trimming cost V 5 bases and J 7 bases; bases outside gene matches: 8. CDR3 nucleotide sequence: TGTGCCAGCAGCCCCGGGACTAGCGGGATCCTGAATGAGCAGTTCTTC. The encoded protein is CASSPGTSGILNEQFF. Full variable domain (missing parts from reference TRBV7-3 and TRBJ2-1): GAGVSQTPSNKVTEKGKYVELRCDPISGHTALYWYRQSLGQGPEFLIYFQGTGAADDSGLPNDRFFAVRPEGSVSTLKIQRTERGDSAVYLCASSPGTSGILNEQFFGPGTRLTVL.

This clonotype showed up just a few times. V usage is TRBV7-3 and J usage is TRBJ2-1; possibly TRBD1 for D (5 bases). This CDR3 has 13 amino acids. Germline CDR1 reads SGHTA; CDR2 reads FQGTGA. V lost 3 bases and J lost 9, with 12 bases in between. The CDR3 reads CASSLGLDTEQFF. The CDR3 DNA reads as TGTGCCAGCAGCTTGGGGCTAGACACTGAGCAGTTCTTC.

The chain has TRBV20-1 and TRBJ1-2; the match to TRBD1 covers 11 bases. The J segment lost 4 bases and the V segment lost 2 bases, leaving 3 bases of the junction unmatched. The CDR3 extends over 14 amino acids. From germline, CDR1 is DFQATT and CDR2 SNEGSKA (reference sequence). The CDR3 coding sequence is TGCAGTGCTAGAAGGACAGGGGGCGCCTATGGCTACACCTTC. As protein: CSARRTGGAYGYTF.

This chain connects TRBV20-1 to TRBJ2-3; TRBD2 aligns across 7 bases. The germline V gene encodes CDR1 DFQATT and CDR2 SNEGSKA (reference sequence). The CDR3 has 17 amino acids. V lost 1 base, J lost 1 base, and 11 bases stayed unmatched. The CDR3 protein is CSARVGFGGGGTDTQYF. In nucleotides, the CDR3 is TGCAGTGCTAGAGTGGGCTTCGGGGGAGGGGGCACAGATACGCAGTATTTT.

This clonotype showed up just a few times. The V and J genes are TRBV7-6 and TRBJ2-7, with TRBD2 as a possible D gene (6 bases). Germline V gene lookup returns CDR1 SGHVS and CDR2 FNYEAQ. V was clipped by 4 bases and J by 3 bases, with 13 bases between them. The CDR3 has 14 amino acids. The CDR3 loop reads CASSSLEGSYEQYF. For the CDR3, the DNA is TGTGCCAGCAGCTCCTTGGAGGGCAGCTACGAGCAGTACTTC.

Only one count was recorded for this clonotype. J is TRBJ1-5 and V is TRBV12-3 or TRBV12-4; D remains unclear. This CDR3 contains 13 residues. V was clipped by 6 bases and J by 5 bases, with 11 bases between them. Here the CDR3 DNA reads TGTGCCAGCAGCGTAGACCGTTATCAGCCCCAGCATTTT. Residues: CASSVDRYQPQHF.

This clonotype was observed a few times. The CDR3 bases are TGTGCCAGCAGCACGGGGGGCGGAACTAATGAAAAACTGTTTTTT. Amino acids: CASSTGGGTNEKLFF. The V call is TRBV11-2, the J call TRBJ1-4, with D possibly matching TRBD1 (6 bases). Looked up from germline, CDR1 is SGHAT and CDR2 is FQNNGV. V lost 5 bases, J lost 1 base, and 11 bases lay in between. The CDR3 contains 15 residues. The variable domain in full, with the rest retrieved from reference TRBV11-2 and TRBJ1-4, is EAGVAQSPRYKIIEKRQSVAFWCNPISGHATLYWYQQILGQGPKLLIQFQNNGVVDDSQLPKDRFSAERLKGVDSTLKIQPAKLEDSAVYLCASSTGGGTNEKLFFGSGTQLSVL.

The J gene is TRBJ2-1, the V gene TRBV6-4; 8 bases are a match to TRBD2. CDR3 length equals 18 residues. Germline V gene sequence: CDR1 MRHNA, CDR2 SNTAGT. Trimming at V came to 4 bases and at J to 9 bases, leaving 20 bases not matched to a gene. CDR3 DNA sequence: TGTGCCAGCAGTGTTGGATCGGTCGGGGGGGCCGGTACCTCTGAGCAGTTCTTC. Amino acid sequence: CASSVGSVGGAGTSEQFF.

The V call is TRBV20-1, the J call TRBJ1-6; D is ambiguous. V lost 8 bases and J lost 0, with 23 bases in between. From germline, CDR1 is DFQATT and CDR2 SNEGSKA (reference sequence). This CDR3 has 18 amino acids. This CDR3 reads CSTTLGGSSGSYNSPLHF. The CDR3 DNA reads TGCAGTACTACCCTTGGAGGGTCCTCGGGCTCCTATAATTCACCCCTCCACTTT.

This CDR3 is CASRPSGGITDTQYF. CDR3 nucleotide sequence: TGCGCCAGCAGACCCAGCGGGGGAATCACAGATACGCAGTATTTT. The chain carries TRBV5-1 and TRBJ2-3, with 8 bases fitting TRBD2. CDR3 size: 15 residues. Germline V gene data show CDR1 as SGHRS and CDR2 as YFSETQ. V was clipped by 5 bases and J by 2 bases; unmatched bases: 7.

This chain connects TRBV29-1 to TRBJ1-2, with D unresolved. Per germline, CDR1 SQVTM and CDR2 ANQGSEA. This CDR3 has 9 residues. V lost 3 bases to trimming and J lost 7 bases, with 3 bases between them. CDR3 amino acids: CSVEGGYTF. The CDR3 DNA sequence: TGCAGCGTTGAGGGTGGCTACACCTTC.

V gene TRBV25-1 combines with J gene TRBJ1-2, with a tentative D call TRBD1 (5 bases). The germline CDR1 and CDR2 sequences are MGHDK and SYGVNS. CDR3 length equals 12 residues. Between the trimmed V and J ends, which lost 6 bases and 8 bases, there was a span of 13 bases. In DNA form, the CDR3 reads TGTGCCAGCAGAGGGGCGTCGGGGGGCTACACCTTC. It codes for CASRGASGGYTF.

This rearrangement joins TRBV6-6 to TRBJ1-2; D gene ambiguous. In germline, CDR1 is MNHNY, CDR2 SVGAGI (reference sequence). The CDR3 loop spans 13 amino acids. V lost 2 bases and J lost 2, with 6 bases in between. The CDR3 region has the DNA TGTGCCAGCAGTTACGACGGAAACTATGGCTACACCTTC. It encodes CASSYDGNYGYTF.

The chain joins TRBV7-2 to TRBJ2-5, with 7 nucleotides matching TRBD2. The CDR3 is made up of 15 amino acids. Germline V lookup: CDR1 SGHTA, CDR2 FQGNSA. Trimming at V came to 5 bases and at J to 2 bases, leaving 8 bases not matched to a gene. Written as DNA, the CDR3 is TGTGCCAGCAGCCCGAATAGCGGGCTACAAGAGACCCAGTACTTC. This sequence encodes CASSPNSGLQETQYF.

The gene calls are TRBV21-1 and TRBJ1-4. TRBV21-1 represents a pseudogene. This CDR3 contains 12 residues. The CDR3 protein is CASSKEGEKLFF. Here the CDR3 DNA reads TGTGCCAGCAGCAAAGAGGGTGAAAAACTGTTTTTT.